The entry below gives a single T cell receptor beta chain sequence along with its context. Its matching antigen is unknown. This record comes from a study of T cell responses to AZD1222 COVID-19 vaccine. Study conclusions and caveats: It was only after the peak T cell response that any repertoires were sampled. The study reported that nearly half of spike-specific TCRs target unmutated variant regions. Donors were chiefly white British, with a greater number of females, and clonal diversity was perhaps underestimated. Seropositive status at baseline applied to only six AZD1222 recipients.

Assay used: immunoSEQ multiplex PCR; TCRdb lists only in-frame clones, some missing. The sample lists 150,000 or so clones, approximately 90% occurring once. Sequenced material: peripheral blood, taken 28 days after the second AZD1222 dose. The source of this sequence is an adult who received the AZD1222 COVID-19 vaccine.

This chain's CDR3 is CASSPKGRDPYEQYF. The DNA of the CDR3 is TGTGCCAGCAGTCCCAAGGGCAGGGACCCCTACGAGCAGTACTTC. The V and J genes are TRBV7-2 and TRBJ2-7; D is perhaps TRBD1 or TRBD2 (5 bases each). Germline CDR1 SGHTA, CDR2 FQGNSA. The V end lost 6 bases, the J end lost 2 bases, and 17 bases lay between the germline ends. CDR3 length: 15 residues.